This TCR beta chain derives from a study of T cells in Graves' hyperthyroidism and ophthalmopathy. Approximately 10 ml of fresh peripheral blood supplied the PBMCs. The CDR3 regions of TCR beta were amplified from RNA transcripts. TCR CDR3 regions were first amplified by RT-PCR with HTBI primers. MiXCR, run by TCRdb on the multiplex PCR reads, gives a single entry per CDR3 protein. This table has a few hundred thousand distinct CDR3 sequences, roughly 14% appearing once. Study-level findings and limits: Most thyroid clonotypes expanded above 0.001 were also detected in blood.

This clonotype came up many times. Its antigen is not identified. The germline V gene has CDR1 DFQATT and CDR2 SNEGSKA (reference sequence). Germline trimming cut 6 bases from V and 1 base from J; bases unmatched to any gene: 5. The CDR3 sequence is 13 residues long. The specimen was blood. The source of this sequence is a woman in her 30s with Graves' hyperthyroidism. This sequence joins TRBV20-1 and TRBJ2-7; 8 nucleotides agree with TRBD2. The CDR3 reads CSAHSGTSYEQYF. The CDR3, as DNA: TGCAGTGCCCATAGCGGGACGTCCTACGAGCAGTACTTC.